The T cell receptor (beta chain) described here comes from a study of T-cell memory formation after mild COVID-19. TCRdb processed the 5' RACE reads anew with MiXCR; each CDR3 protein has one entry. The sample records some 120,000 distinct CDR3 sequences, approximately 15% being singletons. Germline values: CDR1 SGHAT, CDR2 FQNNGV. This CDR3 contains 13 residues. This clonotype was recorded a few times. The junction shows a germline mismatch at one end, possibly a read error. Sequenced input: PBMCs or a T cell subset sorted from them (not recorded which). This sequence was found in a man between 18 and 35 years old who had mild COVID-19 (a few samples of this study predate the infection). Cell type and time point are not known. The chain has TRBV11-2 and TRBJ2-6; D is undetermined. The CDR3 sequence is CASRFSGANVLTF. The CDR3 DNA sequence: TGTGCCAGCCGCTTCTCTGGGGCCAACGTCCTGACTTTC.